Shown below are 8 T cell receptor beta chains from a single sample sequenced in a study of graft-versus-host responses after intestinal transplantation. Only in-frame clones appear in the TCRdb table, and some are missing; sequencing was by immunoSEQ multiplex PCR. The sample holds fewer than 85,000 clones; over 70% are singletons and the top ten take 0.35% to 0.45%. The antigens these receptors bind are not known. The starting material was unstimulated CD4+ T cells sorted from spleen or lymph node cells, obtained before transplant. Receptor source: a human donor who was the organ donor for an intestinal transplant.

CDR3 sequence: CASSLVVIGQGDRSPLHF. Written as DNA, the CDR3 is TGTGCCAGCAGCTTAGTGGTTATCGGACAGGGGGATCGGTCACCCCTCCACTTT. The chain employs TRBV7-8 and TRBJ1-6, with 10 nucleotides matching TRBD1. J was trimmed by 10 bases and V by 1 base; bases with no gene match: 13. The CDR3 consists of 18 residues. The germline CDR1 and CDR2 sequences are SGHVS and FQNEAQ.

The CDR3 bases are TGTGCCAGCAGTGCGACAGCTATCAACACTGAAGCTTTCTTT. Protein sequence: CASSATAINTEAFF. The rearrangement links TRBV6-1 to TRBJ1-1; TRBD1 might be the D (5 bases). This CDR3 is 14 amino acids long. V lost 4 bases and J lost 2, with 11 bases in between. From germline, CDR1 is MNHNS and CDR2 SASEGT.

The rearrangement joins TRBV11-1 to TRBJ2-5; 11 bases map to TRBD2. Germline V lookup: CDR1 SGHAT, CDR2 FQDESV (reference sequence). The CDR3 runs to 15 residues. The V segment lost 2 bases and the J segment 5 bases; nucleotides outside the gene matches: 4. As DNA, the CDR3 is TGTGCCAGCAGCTTACTAGCGGGGGGAAGGGAGACCCAGTACTTC. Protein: CASSLLAGGRETQYF. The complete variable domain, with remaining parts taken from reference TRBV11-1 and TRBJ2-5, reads EAEVAQSPRYKITEKSQAVAFWCDPISGHATLYWYRQILGQGPELLVQFQDESVVDDSQLPKDRFSAERLKGVDSTLKIQPAELGDSAMYLCASSLLAGGRETQYFGPGTRLLVL.

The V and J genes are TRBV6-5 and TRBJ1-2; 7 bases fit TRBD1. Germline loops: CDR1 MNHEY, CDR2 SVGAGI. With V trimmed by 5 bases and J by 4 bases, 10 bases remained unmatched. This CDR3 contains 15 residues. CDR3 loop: CASSVNRGVSYGYTF. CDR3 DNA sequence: TGTGCCAGCAGTGTGAACAGGGGAGTAAGCTATGGCTACACCTTC.

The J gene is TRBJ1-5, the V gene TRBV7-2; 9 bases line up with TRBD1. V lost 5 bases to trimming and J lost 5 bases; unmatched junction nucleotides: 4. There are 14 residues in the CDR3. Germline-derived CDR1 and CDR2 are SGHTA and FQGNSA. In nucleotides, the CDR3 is TGTGCCAGCAGCCAGGACAGGGGTGATCAGCCCCAGCATTTT. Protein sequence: CASSQDRGDQPQHF.

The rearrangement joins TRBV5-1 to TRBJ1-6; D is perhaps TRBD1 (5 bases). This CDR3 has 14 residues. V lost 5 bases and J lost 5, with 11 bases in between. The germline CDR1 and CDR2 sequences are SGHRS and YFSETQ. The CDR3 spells CASRPDSDNSPLHF. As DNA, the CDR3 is TGCGCCAGCAGACCTGACAGTGATAATTCACCCCTCCACTTT.

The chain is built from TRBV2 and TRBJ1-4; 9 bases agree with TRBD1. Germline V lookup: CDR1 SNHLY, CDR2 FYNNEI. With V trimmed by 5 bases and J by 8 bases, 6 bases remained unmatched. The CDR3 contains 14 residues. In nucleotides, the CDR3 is TGTGCCAGCAGTCGGGGACAGGGAGGGGAAAAACTGTTTTTT. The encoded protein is CASSRGQGGEKLFF.

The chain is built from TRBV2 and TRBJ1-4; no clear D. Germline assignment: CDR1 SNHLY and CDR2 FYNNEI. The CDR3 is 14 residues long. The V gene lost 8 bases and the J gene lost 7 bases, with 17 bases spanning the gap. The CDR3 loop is CASLEGEGGEKLFF. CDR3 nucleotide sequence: TGTGCCAGCCTTGAGGGAGAGGGAGGTGAAAAACTGTTTTTT. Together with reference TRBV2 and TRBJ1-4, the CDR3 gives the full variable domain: EPEVTQTPSHQVTQMGQEVILRCVPISNHLYFYWYRQILGQKVEFLVSFYNNEISEKSEIFDDQFSVERPDGSNFTLKIRSTKLEDSAMYFCASLEGEGGEKLFFGSGTQLSVL.